This TCR beta chain stems from a study of blood T cell repertoires in COVID-19. Overall study: COVID-19 samples from acute and convalescent phases originated in the United States, Italy and Spain. T cells, B-cell-depleted T cells, or PBMCs supplied cDNA or gDNA.

V was clipped by 0 bases and J by 2 bases, with 11 bases between them. The CDR3 totals 15 residues. From germline, CDR1 is SGHDN and CDR2 FVKESK. Original data processing: Reference gene primer amplification yielded estimated nucleated cell counts. Data came from immunoSEQ multiplex PCR; TCRdb stores just in-frame clones and leaves some out. V, J and clone size reflect that table, while D and trimming were determined from the DNA. This repertoire shows some 250,000 clones, roughly 90% found once; its top ten account for about 0.8%. This chain uses TRBV14 with TRBJ2-7, with D maybe TRBD2 (6 bases). The sample was peripheral blood. The receptor's source is a woman in her twenties or thirties with acute or convalescent COVID-19. CDR3 loop: CASSQDPGAPYEQYF. The CDR3 DNA follows: TGTGCCAGCAGCCAAGATCCGGGAGCACCCTACGAGCAGTACTTC.